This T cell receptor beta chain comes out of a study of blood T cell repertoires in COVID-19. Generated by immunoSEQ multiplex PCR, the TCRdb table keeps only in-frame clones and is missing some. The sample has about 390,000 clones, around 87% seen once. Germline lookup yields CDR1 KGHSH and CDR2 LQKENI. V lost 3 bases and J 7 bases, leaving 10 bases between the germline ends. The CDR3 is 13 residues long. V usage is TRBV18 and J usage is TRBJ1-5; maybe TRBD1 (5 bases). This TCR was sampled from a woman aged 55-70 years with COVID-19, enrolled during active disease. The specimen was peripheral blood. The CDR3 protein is CASSPSGKQPQHF. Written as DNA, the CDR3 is TGTGCCAGCTCACCCTCAGGGAAACAGCCCCAGCATTTT.